This TCR beta chain is drawn from a study of cytomegalovirus exposure and HLA in healthy donors. Study-wide points: Presence/absence analyses treated sequencing depth as roughly uniform across donors. One later analysis reportedly identified an Asian-associated ancestry cluster that showed fewer N-insertions than the roughly 600-donor mean.

The PCR used 60 Vbeta and 13 Jbeta primers. Clones were read by immunoSEQ multiplex PCR, and TCRdb kept only the in-frame ones, dropping some. The sample yields some 150,000 clones, 79% seen once. Healthy donors of bone marrow made up the group. The CDR3 has 17 residues. Germline values: CDR1 MNHNS, CDR2 SASEGT. Trimming pared 1 base from V and 5 bases from J, leaving 19 bases between. With respect to this clone: Its specificity is not known.

This sequence was found in a woman between 40 and 50 years old in good health and CMV-seropositive. The source material was PBMCs. V gene TRBV6-1 combines with J gene TRBJ2-3; TRBD2 is a possible D gene (6 bases). This CDR3 is CASSEVWAGPPRDTQYF. DNA for the CDR3: TGTGCCAGCAGTGAAGTATGGGCGGGACCCCCGAGAGATACGCAGTATTTT.